These 5 T cell receptor beta chains were all obtained from the same sample, sequenced in a study of CD8 T cells in ankylosing spondylitis. TCRdb analysed the 5' RACE reads with MiXCR anew, one entry per CDR3 protein. The sample includes 250,000 to 300,000 distinct CDR3 sequences, 20% of them seen just once. Sequencing was performed on blood, either unsorted or a sorted T cell fraction (not recorded which). Receptors were obtained from a male donor with ankylosing spondylitis or in good health (not recorded which).

This clonotype has a handful of counts. This chain connects TRBV20-1 to TRBJ2-2; 8 positions agree with TRBD2. In germline, CDR1 is DFQATT, CDR2 SNEGSKA (reference sequence). The CDR3 loop spans 14 amino acids. With 3 bases clipped from V and 5 bases from J, the junction kept 5 bases outside the gene matches. CDR3 DNA: TGCAGTGCTAGGCGGGGGGCCGTGACCGGGGAGCTGTTTTTT. Amino acid sequence: CSARRGAVTGELFF.

This chain connects TRBV5-6 to TRBJ2-3, with 11 bases that match TRBD1. Germline CDR1 SGHDT, CDR2 YYEEEE. This CDR3 region has 17 residues. J gave up 3 bases and V 1 base, and 7 bases lay outside the gene matches. This chain's CDR3 is CASSLRTGGVWTDTQYF. Written as DNA, the CDR3 is TGTGCCAGCAGCTTGAGGACAGGGGGCGTGTGGACAGATACGCAGTATTTT.

This clonotype has at least ten counts. V and J are TRBV20-1 and TRBJ1-1; D remains ambiguous. This CDR3 has 12 residues. Trimming took off 3 bases at V and 4 bases at J, with 9 bases between the two ends. The germline V gene encodes CDR1 DFQATT and CDR2 SNEGSKA (reference sequence). DNA of the CDR3: TGCAGTGCTAGCTGGGGATTCACTGAAGCTTTCTTT. This translates into CSASWGFTEAFF.

This clonotype has a handful of counts. This rearrangement joins TRBV25-1 to TRBJ2-5; TRBD2 might be the D (5 bases). V was cut by 2 bases and J by 7 bases, with 11 bases left in between. CDR1 is MGHDK and CDR2 is SYGVNS in the germline V gene. The CDR3 is 13 amino acids. This CDR3 is CASSEAGPGTQYF. The CDR3 nucleotides are TGTGCCAGCAGTGAAGCGGGCCCTGGGACCCAGTACTTC.

The chain joins TRBV15 to TRBJ2-5; no reliable D call. The germline CDR1 and CDR2 sequences are LNHNV and YYDKDF (reference sequence). V lost 0 bases, J lost 1 base, and 6 bases lay in between. This CDR3 contains 14 residues. The CDR3 here is CATSREGPQETQYF. CDR3 DNA sequence: TGTGCCACCAGCAGAGAAGGGCCCCAAGAGACCCAGTACTTC.